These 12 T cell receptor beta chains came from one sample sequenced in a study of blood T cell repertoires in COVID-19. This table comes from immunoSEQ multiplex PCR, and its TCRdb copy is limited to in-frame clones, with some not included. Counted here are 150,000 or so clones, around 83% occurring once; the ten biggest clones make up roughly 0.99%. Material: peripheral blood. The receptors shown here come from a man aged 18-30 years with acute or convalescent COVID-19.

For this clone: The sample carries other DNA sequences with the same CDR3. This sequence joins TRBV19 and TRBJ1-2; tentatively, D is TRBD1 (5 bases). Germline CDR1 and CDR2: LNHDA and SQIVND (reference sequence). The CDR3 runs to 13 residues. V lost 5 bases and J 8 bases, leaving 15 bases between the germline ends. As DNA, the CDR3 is TGTGCCAGTAGTGTACAAGGGGCGCGGGGCTACACCTTC. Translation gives CASSVQGARGYTF.

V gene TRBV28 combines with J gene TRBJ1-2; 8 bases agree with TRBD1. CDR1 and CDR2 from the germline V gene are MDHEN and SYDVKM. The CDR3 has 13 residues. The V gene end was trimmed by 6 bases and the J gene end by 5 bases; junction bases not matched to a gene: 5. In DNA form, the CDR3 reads TGTGCCAGCAGGTCCGGGACAGGTTATGGCTACACCTTC. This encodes CASRSGTGYGYTF.

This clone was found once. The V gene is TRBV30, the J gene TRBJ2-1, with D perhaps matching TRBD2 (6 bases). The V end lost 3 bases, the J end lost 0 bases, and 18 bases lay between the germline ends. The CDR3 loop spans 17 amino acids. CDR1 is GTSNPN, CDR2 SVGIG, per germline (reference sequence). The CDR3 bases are TGTGCCTGGAGGGGCTTTGGGGGGAGTAGCTCCTACAATGAGCAGTTCTTC. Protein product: CAWRGFGGSSSYNEQFF.

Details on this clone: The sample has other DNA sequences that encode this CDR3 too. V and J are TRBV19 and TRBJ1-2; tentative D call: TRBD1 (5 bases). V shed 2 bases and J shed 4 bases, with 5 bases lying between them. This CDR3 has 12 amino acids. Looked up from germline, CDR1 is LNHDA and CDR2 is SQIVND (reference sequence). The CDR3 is CASSIQGYGYTF. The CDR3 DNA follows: TGTGCCAGTAGTATACAGGGCTATGGCTACACCTTC.

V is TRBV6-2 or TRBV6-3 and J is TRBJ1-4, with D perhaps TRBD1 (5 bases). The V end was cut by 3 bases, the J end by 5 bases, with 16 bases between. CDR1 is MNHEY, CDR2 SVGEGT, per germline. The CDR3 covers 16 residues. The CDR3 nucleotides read TGTGCCAGCAGTTATCCGCCCAAGGGGATCAATGAAAAACTGTTTTTT. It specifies CASSYPPKGINEKLFF.

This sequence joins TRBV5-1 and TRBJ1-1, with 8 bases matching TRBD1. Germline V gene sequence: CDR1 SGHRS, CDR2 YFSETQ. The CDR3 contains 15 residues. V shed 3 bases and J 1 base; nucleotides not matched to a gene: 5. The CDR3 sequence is CASSWTGTGNTEAFF. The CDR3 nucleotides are TGCGCCAGCAGCTGGACCGGGACAGGGAACACTGAAGCTTTCTTT.

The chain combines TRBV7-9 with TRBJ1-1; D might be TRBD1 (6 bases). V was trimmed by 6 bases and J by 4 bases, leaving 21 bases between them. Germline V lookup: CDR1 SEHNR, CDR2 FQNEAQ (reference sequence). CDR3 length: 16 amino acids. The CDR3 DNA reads TGTGCCAGCAGTCCCACGGGGCAGGGGCATGGCACTGAAGCTTTCTTT. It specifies CASSPTGQGHGTEAFF.

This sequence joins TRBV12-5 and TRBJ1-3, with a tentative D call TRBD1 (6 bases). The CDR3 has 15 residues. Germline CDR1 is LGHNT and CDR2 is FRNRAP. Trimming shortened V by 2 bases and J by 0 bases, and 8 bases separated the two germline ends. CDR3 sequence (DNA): TGTGCTAGTGGTTTGTGGACAGCCTCTGGAAACACCATATATTTT. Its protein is CASGLWTASGNTIYF. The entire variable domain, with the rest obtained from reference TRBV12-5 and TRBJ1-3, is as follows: DARVTQTPRHKVTEMGQEVTMRCQPILGHNTVFWYRQTMMQGLELLAYFRNRAPLDDSGMPKDRFSAEMPDATLATLKIQPSEPRDSAVYFCASGLWTASGNTIYFGEGSWLTVV.

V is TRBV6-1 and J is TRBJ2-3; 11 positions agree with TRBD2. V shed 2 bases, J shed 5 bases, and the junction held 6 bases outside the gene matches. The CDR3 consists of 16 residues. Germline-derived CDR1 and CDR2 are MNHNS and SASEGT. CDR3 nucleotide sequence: TGTGCCAGCAGTGAATTAGCGGGGGGGCGAGTAGATACGCAGTATTTT. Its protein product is CASSELAGGRVDTQYF.

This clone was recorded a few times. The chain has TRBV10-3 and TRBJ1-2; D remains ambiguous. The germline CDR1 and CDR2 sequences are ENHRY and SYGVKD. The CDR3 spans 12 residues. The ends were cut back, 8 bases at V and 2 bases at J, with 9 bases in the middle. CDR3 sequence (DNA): TGTGCCATCCGAACAGAGAACTATGGCTACACCTTC. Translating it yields CAIRTENYGYTF.

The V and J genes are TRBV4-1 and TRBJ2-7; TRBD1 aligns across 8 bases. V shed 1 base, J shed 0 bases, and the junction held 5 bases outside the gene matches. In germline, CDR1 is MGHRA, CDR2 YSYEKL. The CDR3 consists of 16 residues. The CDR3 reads CASSQVDGTGSYEQYF. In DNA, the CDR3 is TGCGCCAGCAGCCAAGTGGATGGGACAGGCTCCTACGAGCAGTACTTC.

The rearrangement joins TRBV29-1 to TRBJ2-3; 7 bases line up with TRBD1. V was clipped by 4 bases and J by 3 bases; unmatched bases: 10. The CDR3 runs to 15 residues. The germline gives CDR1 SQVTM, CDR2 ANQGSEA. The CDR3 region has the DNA TGCAGCGTTGGTTGGGGTACAGGGGTGACAGATACGCAGTATTTT. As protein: CSVGWGTGVTDTQYF.